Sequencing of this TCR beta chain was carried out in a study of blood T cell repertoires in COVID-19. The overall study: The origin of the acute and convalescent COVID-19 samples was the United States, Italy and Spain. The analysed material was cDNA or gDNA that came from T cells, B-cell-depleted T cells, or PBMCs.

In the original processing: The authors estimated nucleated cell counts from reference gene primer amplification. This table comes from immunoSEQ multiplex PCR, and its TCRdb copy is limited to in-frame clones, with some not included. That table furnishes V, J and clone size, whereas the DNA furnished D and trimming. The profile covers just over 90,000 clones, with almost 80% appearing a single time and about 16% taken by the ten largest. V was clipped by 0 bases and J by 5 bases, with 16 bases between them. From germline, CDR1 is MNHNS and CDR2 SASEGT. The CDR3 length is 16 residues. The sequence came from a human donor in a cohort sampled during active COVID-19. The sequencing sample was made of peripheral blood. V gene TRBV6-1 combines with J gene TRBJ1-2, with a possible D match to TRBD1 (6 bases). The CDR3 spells CASSEALAGVAYGYTF. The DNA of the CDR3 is TGTGCCAGCAGTGAAGCGCTTGCAGGGGTCGCTTATGGCTACACCTTC.